The clone carrying this T cell receptor (beta chain) was recorded only once. This entry comes from a study of T cell changes during pregnancy in multiple sclerosis. Clones were sequenced by immunoSEQ multiplex PCR, and TCRdb holds only the in-frame ones, with some missing. The sample holds 30,000 or so clones, almost 90% seen once. The input for sequencing was CD4+ T cells from peripheral blood mononuclear cells, taken in the first trimester of pregnancy. The receptor was isolated from a female donor in good health, enrolled as a control in a pregnancy study.

The CDR3 DNA reads TGCGCCAGCAGCTCCGGACAGGGGGGCCATAATGAGCAGTTCTTC. It codes for CASSSGQGGHNEQFF. The rearrangement joins TRBV5-1 to TRBJ2-1, with 10 bases that match TRBD1. Trimming cost V 3 bases and J 7 bases; bases outside gene matches: 7. This CDR3 is 15 amino acids long. The germline V gene has CDR1 SGHRS and CDR2 YFSETQ.